The 8 T cell receptor beta chains given below trace back to one sample, sequenced in a study of T cells after yellow fever vaccination. MiXCR, run by TCRdb on the 5' RACE reads, gives a single entry per CDR3 protein. Of a few hundred thousand distinct CDR3 sequences listed, roughly 8.6% are singletons. The starting material was PBMCs, obtained 35 to 50 days after the first yellow fever vaccination. These receptors originate from a young man who received the YFV17D yellow fever vaccine.

The V call is TRBV28, the J call TRBJ1-2, with D possibly matching TRBD1 (6 bases). V shed 2 bases and J shed 8 bases, with 21 bases lying between them. CDR1 is MDHEN, CDR2 SYDVKM, per germline. The CDR3 runs 16 residues. CDR3 DNA sequence: TGTGCCAGCAGTTTAGGACGGACAGTTCGCTCGGTGGGCTACACCTTC. Translated, it gives CASSLGRTVRSVGYTF.

This clonotype was seen more than once but under ten times. The V and J genes are TRBV29-1 and TRBJ1-1, with no clear D. Germline V gene sequence: CDR1 SQVTM, CDR2 ANQGSEA. There are 10 residues in the CDR3. Trimming stripped 5 bases from V and 5 bases from J, with 6 bases between. The CDR3 loop is CSVQRTEAFF. The CDR3 DNA reads TGCAGCGTTCAGAGGACTGAAGCTTTCTTT.

The rearrangement joins TRBV5-1 to TRBJ2-3, with 9 nucleotides matching TRBD2. Germline V gene data show CDR1 as SGHRS and CDR2 as YFSETQ. The V and J ends lost 2 bases and 6 bases, in that order; junction bases with no gene match: 7. The CDR3 has 15 residues. The CDR3 bases are TGCGCCAGCAGCTTCTCGTTAGCGGGAGCTGATACGCAGTATTTT. It translates to CASSFSLAGADTQYF.

This clonotype was recorded a few times. The chain employs TRBV20-1 and TRBJ1-1, with D tentatively TRBD1 (5 bases). CDR3 length equals 14 residues. V shed 3 bases and J shed 6 bases, with 17 bases lying between them. Germline V gene lookup returns CDR1 DFQATT and CDR2 SNEGSKA (reference sequence). The chain's CDR3 is CSARGVAGIAEAFF. CDR3 nucleotides: TGCAGTGCTAGGGGGGTTGCGGGGATCGCTGAAGCTTTCTTT.

This clonotype was seen more than once but under ten times. This chain links TRBV10-3 with TRBJ1-2; maybe TRBD1 (5 bases). This CDR3 is built from 22 residues. Germline assignment: CDR1 ENHRY and CDR2 SYGVKD. The ends were cut back, 2 bases at V and 0 bases at J, with 31 bases in the middle. CDR3 coding DNA: TGTGCCATCAGTGAGAATGTTCGGGACGCCTATGTTGGGTCCCGTGCTAACTATGGCTACACCTTC. It yields the protein CAISENVRDAYVGSRANYGYTF.

This clonotype was counted a few times. This chain connects TRBV20-1 to TRBJ2-5; no clear D. V was clipped by 1 base and J by 0 bases, with 9 bases between them. The CDR3 is 14 amino acids. Germline V CDR1 and CDR2: DFQATT, SNEGSKA (reference sequence). The CDR3 nucleotides are TGCAGTGCTAGAGGGCAGTCAAACCAAGAGACCCAGTACTTC. Amino acid sequence: CSARGQSNQETQYF.

About this clonotype: A read error may produce the germline difference seen at one junction end. The J gene is TRBJ2-7, the V gene TRBV12-3 or TRBV12-4; D ambiguous. The CDR3 sequence is 18 residues long. CDR3 sequence reads: CTSYPMGKGPQHSYEQYF. The DNA for the CDR3 is TGTACCAGCTACCCCATGGGGAAAGGGCCCCAACACTCCTACGAGCAGTACTTC.

This clonotype was found a few times. J is TRBJ2-5 and V is TRBV20-1; D is possibly TRBD1 (5 bases). The CDR3 is made up of 14 amino acids. The germline V and J ends were trimmed by 5 bases and 5 bases, with 18 bases remaining between them. Per the germline V gene, CDR1 is DFQATT and CDR2 is SNEGSKA (reference sequence). The CDR3 here is CSAPATGGGETQYF. The CDR3 DNA reads TGCAGTGCTCCCGCCACAGGTGGTGGGGAGACCCAGTACTTC.